This T cell receptor (beta chain) was sequenced during a study of shared clonotypes between healthy human individuals. Study summary: The donors, a couple of women and a few men, were aged 18 to 49.

Trimming took 6 bases from V and 3 from J, leaving 9 bases between them. This CDR3 is 13 amino acids long. The germline CDR1 and CDR2 sequences are MDHEN and SYDVKM. Notes on this clone: Its target is unknown. The same CDR3 can be traced to other DNA sequences in this sample.

Subsets obtained from CD4+ cells comprised CD45RA+ naive and CD45RA-negative memory cells. Study outcomes and limitations: Rarefaction curves obtained for sorted subsets showed sequencing incomplete despite large depth. Blood was the only sampled material, and tissue repertoires likely differ.

TCRdb's table, derived via immunoSEQ multiplex PCR, lists solely in-frame clones and lacks some. Seen here are about 600,000 clones, 95% to 98% observed once, and the top ten hold roughly 0.055%. This clonotype originated in a young woman in good health. The sample was naive CD4+ T cells sorted from blood. The subset was: CD45RA+ positively selected. The chain is built from TRBV28 and TRBJ1-3, with D perhaps matching TRBD1 (6 bases). The CDR3 sequence is CASSLDSGNTIYF. CDR3 DNA: TGTGCCAGCAGCCTGGACAGTGGAAACACCATATATTTT.